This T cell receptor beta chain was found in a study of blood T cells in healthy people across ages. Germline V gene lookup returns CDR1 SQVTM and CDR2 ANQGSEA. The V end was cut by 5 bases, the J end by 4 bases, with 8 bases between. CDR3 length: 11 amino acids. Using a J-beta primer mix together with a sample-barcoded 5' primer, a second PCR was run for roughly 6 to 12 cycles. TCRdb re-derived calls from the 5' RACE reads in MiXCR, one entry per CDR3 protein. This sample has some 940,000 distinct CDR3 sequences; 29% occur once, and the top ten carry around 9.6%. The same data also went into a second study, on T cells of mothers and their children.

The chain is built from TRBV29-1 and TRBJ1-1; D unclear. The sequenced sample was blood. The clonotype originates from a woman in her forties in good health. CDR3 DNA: TGCAGCGTTACGCTGGGCACTGAAGCTTTCTTT. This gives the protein CSVTLGTEAFF.